Listed below are T cell receptor beta chains from one sample, sequenced in a study of multiple sclerosis patients with progressive multifocal leukoencephalopathy. This table comes from immunoSEQ multiplex PCR, and its TCRdb copy is limited to in-frame clones, with some not included. This sample yields 25,000 to 35,000 clones, of which roughly 87% are seen a single time; 5.7% belongs to the top ten. Sequencing was performed on PBMCs, taken from a patient treated with natalizumab. These receptors were obtained from a woman between 40 and 50 years old with progressive multifocal leukoencephalopathy. CDR3s include the opening cysteine and the closing phenylalanine or tryptophan. Each record gives: V gene, J gene, clone size, D gene, CDR3 protein, CDR3 DNA. The D gene is left open where the match is weak. A row's size may be missing; if present it is once, few, many or a size class.

V: TRBV9; J: TRBJ2-7; size: -; D: TRBD1; CDR3: CASSVGTGGSYEQYF; DNA: TGTGCCAGCAGCGTAGGAACAGGGGGCAGCTACGAGCAGTACTTC
V: TRBV7-2; J: TRBJ2-7; size: -; D: -; CDR3: CASSPGLSYEQYF; DNA: TGTGCCAGCAGCCCGGGACTTTCCTACGAGCAGTACTTC
V: TRBV19; J: TRBJ2-1; size: -; D: TRBD2; CDR3: CASSILTPGLAFYNEQFF; DNA: TGTGCCAGTAGTATTCTCACGCCCGGACTAGCTTTCTACAATGAGCAGTTCTTC
V: TRBV7-8; J: TRBJ2-7; size: -; D: -; CDR3: CASSLQSYEQYF; DNA: TGTGCCAGCAGCTTACAATCCTACGAGCAGTACTTC
V: TRBV5-1; J: TRBJ2-3; size: -; D: -; CDR3: CASSPGYGSWTRTDTQYF; DNA: TGCGCCAGCAGCCCAGGGTACGGCAGTTGGACGAGGACAGATACGCAGTATTTT
V: TRBV7-9; J: TRBJ2-5; size: -; D: TRBD1; CDR3: CASSILQGFQETQYF; DNA: TGTGCCAGCAGCATACTACAGGGGTTCCAAGAGACCCAGTACTTC
V: TRBV19; J: TRBJ2-1; size: -; D: TRBD2; CDR3: CASSTQREGPNEQFF; DNA: TGTGCCAGTAGTACCCAGCGGGAGGGCCCTAATGAGCAGTTCTTC
V: TRBV6-6; J: TRBJ2-4; size: once; D: -; CDR3: CASSMPVMVAKNIQYF; DNA: TGTGCCAGCAGTATGCCGGTTATGGTAGCCAAAAACATTCAGTACTTC
V: TRBV6-6; J: TRBJ1-3; size: -; D: -; CDR3: CASSSRQEGNTIYF; DNA: TGTGCCAGCAGTTCCCGACAGGAGGGAAACACCATATATTTT
V: TRBV6-5; J: TRBJ1-2; size: -; D: TRBD1; CDR3: CASSFAVTGGKSGYTF; DNA: TGTGCCAGCAGTTTCGCAGTGACAGGGGGAAAGAGTGGCTACACCTTC
V: TRBV2; J: TRBJ2-5; size: -; D: -; CDR3: CASIGQPGGTQYF; DNA: TGTGCCAGCATCGGACAGCCGGGTGGGACCCAGTACTTC
V: TRBV6-5; J: TRBJ2-7; size: -; D: -; CDR3: CASRREGGEQYF; DNA: TGTGCCAGTCGCAGGGAAGGCGGTGAGCAGTACTTC
V: TRBV7-2; J: TRBJ1-3; size: -; D: -; CDR3: CASSERRGYGNTIYF; DNA: TGTGCCAGCAGCGAAAGGAGGGGATATGGAAACACCATATATTTT
V: TRBV4-2; J: TRBJ2-7; size: -; D: TRBD1; CDR3: CASRLFGTGSYEQYF; DNA: TGTGCCAGCAGACTCTTTGGGACAGGGAGCTACGAGCAGTACTTC
V: TRBV7-2; J: TRBJ1-1; size: few; D: -; CDR3: CASSLEGTGGELFF; DNA: TGTGCCAGCAGCTTGGAGGGAACAGGAGGGGAGTTGTTCTTT
V: TRBV7-2; J: TRBJ2-3; size: -; D: -; CDR3: CASSSGSLDTQYF; DNA: TGTGCCAGCAGCTCCGGGTCCTTAGATACGCAGTATTTT
V: TRBV2; J: TRBJ1-2; size: -; D: TRBD1; CDR3: CASSFRDRTNYGYTF; DNA: TGTGCCAGCAGCTTCCGGGACAGAACAAACTATGGCTACACCTTC
V: TRBV6-5; J: TRBJ2-4; size: -; D: TRBD1; CDR3: CASTPDRAHIQYF; DNA: TGTGCCAGCACCCCGGACAGGGCCCACATTCAGTACTTC
V: TRBV6-5; J: TRBJ2-3; size: -; D: TRBD1; CDR3: CASSYSMQGATDTQYF; DNA: TGTGCCAGCAGTTACTCGATGCAGGGGGCGACAGATACGCAGTATTTT
V: TRBV25-1; J: TRBJ2-2; size: -; D: -; CDR3: CASSEYFGEVSGELFF; DNA: TGTGCCAGCAGTGAATATTTCGGGGAGGTCTCCGGGGAGCTGTTTTTT
V: TRBV12-5; J: TRBJ1-5; size: -; D: TRBD1; CDR3: CASARTGDHQPQHF; DNA: TGTGCTAGTGCCCGGACAGGGGACCATCAGCCCCAGCATTTT
V: TRBV2; J: TRBJ2-7; size: -; D: -; CDR3: CASSEGLRLSEQYF; DNA: TGTGCCAGCAGTGAGGGCCTTCGACTCTCCGAGCAGTACTTC
V: TRBV29-1; J: TRBJ2-7; size: once; D: TRBD2; CDR3: CSAMGLAGDYEQYF; DNA: TGCAGCGCAATGGGACTAGCGGGAGACTACGAGCAGTACTTC
V: TRBV6-6; J: TRBJ1-2; size: -; D: TRBD1; CDR3: CASRGQGKGYTF; DNA: TGTGCCAGCAGGGGACAGGGGAAAGGCTACACCTTC
V: TRBV5-5; J: TRBJ2-3; size: -; D: -; CDR3: CASSSIGLRDTQYF; DNA: TGTGCCAGCAGCTCCATTGGACTGCGGGATACGCAGTATTTT
V: TRBV2; J: TRBJ2-5; size: -; D: -; CDR3: CASSEASVEAQYF; DNA: TGTGCCAGCAGTGAAGCTAGCGTAGAGGCCCAGTACTTC
V: TRBV30; J: TRBJ1-2; size: -; D: -; CDR3: CAWRGPANYGYTF; DNA: TGTGCCTGGAGGGGTCCAGCGAACTATGGCTACACCTTC
V: TRBV27; J: TRBJ2-3; size: -; D: -; CDR3: CASGIWGADTQYF; DNA: TGTGCAAGCGGTATCTGGGGCGCAGATACGCAGTATTTT
V: TRBV28; J: TRBJ1-2; size: once; D: -; CDR3: CASRAGDYGYTF; DNA: TGTGCCAGCAGGGCAGGAGATTATGGCTACACCTTC
V: TRBV21-1; J: TRBJ2-7; size: -; D: -; CDR3: CASSKALRPQNQYF; DNA: TGTGCCAGCAGCAAAGCGCTTCGACCCCAGAACCAGTACTTC
V: TRBV18; J: TRBJ1-2; size: -; D: -; CDR3: CASSPPGPTTNYGYTF; DNA: TGTGCCAGCTCACCACCCGGTCCGACGACTAACTATGGCTACACCTTC